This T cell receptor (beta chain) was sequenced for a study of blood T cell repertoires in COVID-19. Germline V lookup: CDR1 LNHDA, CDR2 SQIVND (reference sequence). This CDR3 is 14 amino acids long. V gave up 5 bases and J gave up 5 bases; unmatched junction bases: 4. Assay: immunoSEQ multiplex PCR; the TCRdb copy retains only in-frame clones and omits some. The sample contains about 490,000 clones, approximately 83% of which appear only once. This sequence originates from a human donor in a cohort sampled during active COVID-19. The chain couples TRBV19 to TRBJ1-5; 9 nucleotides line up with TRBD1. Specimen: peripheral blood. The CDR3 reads CASSGDREDQPQHF. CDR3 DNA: TGTGCCAGTAGTGGGGACAGGGAAGATCAGCCCCAGCATTTT.